This passage covers 2 T cell receptor beta chains from one sample sequenced in a study of T cells in Graves' hyperthyroidism and ophthalmopathy. Amplified TCR beta CDR3 regions came from RNA transcripts. The HTBI primer set served for first-round RT-PCR of the TCR CDR3. Using its own MiXCR run on the multiplex PCR reads, TCRdb lists one record per CDR3 protein. The table includes about 600,000 distinct CDR3 sequences, 16% detected once. The specimen sequenced was blood. Receptor source: a woman aged 40 to 50 with Graves' ophthalmopathy.

This clonotype was observed a few times. In DNA, the CDR3 is TGCGCCAGCAGTCAGGGACTTCGCAATGAAAAACTGTTTTTT. Protein product: CASSQGLRNEKLFF. The chain is built from TRBV5-1 and TRBJ1-4; D possibly corresponds to TRBD1 (5 bases). Germline assignment: CDR1 SGHRS and CDR2 YFSETQ. The ends were cut back, 5 bases at V and 5 bases at J, with 13 bases in the middle. CDR3 length equals 14 residues.

V and J are TRBV2 and TRBJ2-2; D possibly corresponds to TRBD1 (6 bases). Germline V gene sequence: CDR1 SNHLY, CDR2 FYNNEI. V lost 6 bases, J lost 10 bases, and 24 bases lay in between. The CDR3 is 16 amino acids. CDR3 sequence (DNA): TGTGCCAGCAGGGACAGTGTTGTCGAAGCAGCCGAGGAGCTGTTTTTT. Its translation is CASRDSVVEAAEELFF.